The T cell receptor (beta chain) under discussion was sequenced for a study of cytomegalovirus exposure and HLA in healthy donors. Study-level findings and limits: Only CMV serostatus was available as immune exposure information.

Germline CDR1 and CDR2: MGHDK and SYGVNS. V was clipped by 5 bases and J by 4 bases; unmatched bases: 9. This CDR3 region has 16 residues. Primers for the PCR totalled 60 Vbeta and 13 Jbeta. TCRdb keeps only in-frame clones here, not all; method: immunoSEQ multiplex PCR. This sample has over 200,000 clones, with 78% found just once. A word on this clone: Its antigen remains unknown.

The clonotype comes from a male donor in good health and CMV-seronegative. The source material was PBMCs. The chain joins TRBV25-1 to TRBJ2-3, with TRBD2 identical over 10 bases. The CDR3 DNA sequence: TGTGCCAGCAGTTTGCTAGCGGGAGTAAATGCAGATACGCAGTATTTT. It encodes CASSLLAGVNADTQYF.